A selection of T cell receptor beta chains follows, all from one sample in a study of blood T cell repertoires in COVID-19. The data were produced by immunoSEQ multiplex PCR, yet TCRdb's version contains in-frame clones alone and is incomplete. In the table there are around 60,000 clones, 91% of which are singletons. Sequencing was carried out using peripheral blood. The source of these receptors is a man aged 60 to 75 with acute or convalescent COVID-19. CDR3s include the opening cysteine and the closing phenylalanine or tryptophan. D genes are given only for firm matches. Expanded clones get a size class; other rows say once, few or many, or leave the size out.

clone_size: -; j_call: TRBJ2-2; v_call: TRBV5-4; cdr3_length: 15; d_call: -; cdr3_aa: CAASLGGLSTGELFF; cdr3_nt: TGTGCCGCTAGCTTAGGAGGGCTGAGCACCGGGGAGCTGTTTTTT
clone_size: -; j_call: TRBJ1-2; v_call: TRBV9; cdr3_length: 15; d_call: TRBD1; cdr3_aa: CASSKGQGEGNGYTF; cdr3_nt: TGTGCCAGCAGCAAGGGACAGGGGGAGGGTAATGGCTACACCTTC
clone_size: -; j_call: TRBJ2-3; v_call: TRBV5-5; cdr3_length: 16; d_call: TRBD2; cdr3_aa: CASSLRLAGSTDTQYF; cdr3_nt: TGTGCCAGCAGCTTAAGACTAGCGGGAAGCACAGATACGCAGTATTTT
clone_size: -; j_call: TRBJ2-1; v_call: TRBV7-3; cdr3_length: 16; d_call: TRBD2; cdr3_aa: CASSPAGSGDPNEQFF; cdr3_nt: TGTGCCAGCAGCCCCGCGGGTAGCGGGGACCCCAATGAGCAGTTCTTC
clone_size: -; j_call: TRBJ1-6; v_call: TRBV25-1; cdr3_length: 15; d_call: -; cdr3_aa: CASSRASGNNSPLHF; cdr3_nt: TGTGCCAGCTCCAGGGCCAGTGGAAATAATTCACCCCTCCACTTT
clone_size: few; j_call: TRBJ2-7; v_call: TRBV11-2; cdr3_length: 13; d_call: TRBD2; cdr3_aa: CASRLASSYEQYF; cdr3_nt: TGTGCCAGCCGACTAGCGAGCTCCTACGAGCAGTACTTC
clone_size: -; j_call: TRBJ1-1; v_call: TRBV5-1; cdr3_length: 13; d_call: -; cdr3_aa: CASRAEMNTEAFF; cdr3_nt: TGCGCCAGCAGGGCGGAGATGAACACTGAAGCTTTCTTT
clone_size: -; j_call: TRBJ1-6; v_call: TRBV30; cdr3_length: 12; d_call: -; cdr3_aa: CAWSRVNSPLHF; cdr3_nt: TGTGCCTGGTCGAGGGTGAATTCACCCCTCCACTTT
clone_size: -; j_call: TRBJ1-5; v_call: TRBV15; cdr3_length: 16; d_call: -; cdr3_aa: CATSSGRADSNQPQHF; cdr3_nt: TGTGCCACCAGCAGTGGGAGAGCCGATAGCAATCAGCCCCAGCATTTT
clone_size: -; j_call: TRBJ1-6; v_call: TRBV10-3; cdr3_length: 14; d_call: TRBD1; cdr3_aa: CAISVGTENSPLHF; cdr3_nt: TGTGCCATCAGTGTCGGGACAGAGAATTCACCCCTCCACTTT
clone_size: once; j_call: TRBJ1-1; v_call: TRBV19; cdr3_length: 14; d_call: -; cdr3_aa: CASSIITGNTEAFF; cdr3_nt: TGTGCCAGTAGTATAATTACAGGGAACACTGAAGCTTTCTTT
clone_size: few; j_call: TRBJ2-7; v_call: TRBV7-9; cdr3_length: 15; d_call: -; cdr3_aa: CASSQVQGSTYEQYF; cdr3_nt: TGTGCCAGCAGCCAGGTTCAGGGATCGACCTACGAGCAGTACTTC
clone_size: -; j_call: TRBJ2-6; v_call: TRBV19; cdr3_length: 14; d_call: -; cdr3_aa: CASTPNLGANVLTF; cdr3_nt: TGTGCCAGTACCCCTAACCTCGGGGCCAACGTCCTGACTTTC
clone_size: once; j_call: TRBJ2-1; v_call: TRBV19; cdr3_length: 15; d_call: TRBD2; cdr3_aa: CASRMTSGENNEQFF; cdr3_nt: TGTGCCAGTAGGATGACTAGCGGGGAAAACAATGAGCAGTTCTTC
clone_size: once; j_call: TRBJ1-1; v_call: TRBV30; cdr3_length: 13; d_call: -; cdr3_aa: CAWSRGQYTEAFF; cdr3_nt: TGTGCCTGGAGTCGCGGCCAGTACACTGAAGCTTTCTTT
clone_size: -; j_call: TRBJ2-5; v_call: TRBV4-2; cdr3_length: 15; d_call: -; cdr3_aa: CASSQDTMGEETQYF; cdr3_nt: TGTGCCAGCAGCCAAGATACCATGGGAGAGGAGACCCAGTACTTC
clone_size: -; j_call: TRBJ2-3; v_call: TRBV5-1; cdr3_length: 17; d_call: TRBD2; cdr3_aa: CASSLGVAGGWADTQYF; cdr3_nt: TGCGCCAGCAGCTTGGGCGTAGCGGGAGGGTGGGCAGATACGCAGTATTTT
clone_size: once; j_call: TRBJ1-1; v_call: TRBV30; cdr3_length: 17; d_call: -; cdr3_aa: CAWSVPKGGSGNTEAFF; cdr3_nt: TGTGCCTGGAGTGTACCTAAAGGGGGATCTGGGAACACTGAAGCTTTCTTT
clone_size: -; j_call: TRBJ2-7; v_call: TRBV4-1; cdr3_length: 14; d_call: -; cdr3_aa: CASSQGNLASEQYF; cdr3_nt: TGCGCCAGCAGCCAAGGTAATTTGGCCTCCGAGCAGTACTTC
clone_size: -; j_call: TRBJ1-6; v_call: TRBV9; cdr3_length: 16; d_call: -; cdr3_aa: CASSRGQSSYNSPLHF; cdr3_nt: TGTGCCAGCAGCCGAGGACAGAGCTCCTATAATTCACCCCTCCACTTT
clone_size: -; j_call: TRBJ2-5; v_call: TRBV15; cdr3_length: 15; d_call: TRBD2; cdr3_aa: CATSRDLSGRETQYF; cdr3_nt: TGTGCCACCAGCAGAGATTTAAGCGGGAGGGAGACCCAGTACTTC
clone_size: -; j_call: TRBJ2-6; v_call: TRBV4-3; cdr3_length: 19; d_call: -; cdr3_aa: CASSQEAGAASQRANVLTF; cdr3_nt: TGCGCCAGCAGCCAAGAAGCAGGGGCCGCAAGTCAGAGGGCCAACGTCCTGACTTTC
clone_size: few; j_call: TRBJ2-7; v_call: TRBV18; cdr3_length: 16; d_call: TRBD2; cdr3_aa: CASSQPGLAGSYEQYF; cdr3_nt: TGTGCCAGCTCACAACCGGGACTAGCGGGTTCCTACGAGCAGTACTTC
clone_size: -; j_call: TRBJ2-1; v_call: TRBV28; cdr3_length: 15; d_call: TRBD1; cdr3_aa: CASSLPGTGNNEQFF; cdr3_nt: TGTGCCAGCAGTTTGCCCGGGACAGGGAACAATGAGCAGTTCTTC
clone_size: -; j_call: TRBJ2-7; v_call: TRBV5-4; cdr3_length: 16; d_call: TRBD2; cdr3_aa: CASSASGAGGSYEQYF; cdr3_nt: TGTGCCAGCAGCGCCTCAGGAGCGGGAGGGTCCTACGAGCAGTACTTC
clone_size: -; j_call: TRBJ1-5; v_call: TRBV6-2/TRBV6-3; cdr3_length: 15; d_call: -; cdr3_aa: CASSIGGLNNQPQHF; cdr3_nt: TGTGCCAGCAGCATAGGTGGGCTCAACAATCAGCCCCAGCATTTT
clone_size: -; j_call: TRBJ1-5; v_call: TRBV7-2; cdr3_length: 15; d_call: -; cdr3_aa: CASSSGRYSNQPQHF; cdr3_nt: TGTGCCAGCAGCAGCGGGAGGTATAGCAATCAGCCCCAGCATTTT
clone_size: -; j_call: TRBJ2-2; v_call: TRBV28; cdr3_length: 15; d_call: -; cdr3_aa: CASSQTHGEAGELFF; cdr3_nt: TGTGCCAGCAGTCAAACCCACGGGGAGGCCGGGGAGCTGTTTTTT
clone_size: -; j_call: TRBJ2-7; v_call: TRBV5-5; cdr3_length: 13; d_call: -; cdr3_aa: CASSLTDLYEQYF; cdr3_nt: TGTGCCAGCAGCTTGACAGATCTCTACGAGCAGTACTTC
clone_size: -; j_call: TRBJ2-3; v_call: TRBV4-2; cdr3_length: 18; d_call: TRBD2; cdr3_aa: CASSQDPGGGRYTDTQYF; cdr3_nt: TGTGCCAGCAGCCAAGATCCGGGGGGAGGGAGGTATACAGATACGCAGTATTTT
clone_size: -; j_call: TRBJ2-7; v_call: TRBV27; cdr3_length: 13; d_call: TRBD1; cdr3_aa: CASRGRQGGEQYF; cdr3_nt: TGTGCCAGCAGGGGCCGACAGGGTGGCGAGCAGTACTTC
clone_size: few; j_call: TRBJ1-2; v_call: TRBV2; cdr3_length: 13; d_call: TRBD1; cdr3_aa: CASRLGTGGGYTF; cdr3_nt: TGTGCCAGCAGGCTCGGGACAGGGGGAGGCTACACCTTC
clone_size: few; j_call: TRBJ1-6; v_call: TRBV11-2; cdr3_length: 18; d_call: TRBD1; cdr3_aa: CASSWGTGEGFYNSPLHF; cdr3_nt: TGTGCCAGCAGCTGGGGGACAGGGGAGGGTTTCTATAATTCACCCCTCCACTTT
clone_size: once; j_call: TRBJ2-3; v_call: TRBV14; cdr3_length: 14; d_call: -; cdr3_aa: CASSRDLSTDTQYF; cdr3_nt: TGTGCCAGCAGCCGGGACTTAAGCACAGATACGCAGTATTTT
clone_size: -; j_call: TRBJ1-5; v_call: TRBV7-2; cdr3_length: 14; d_call: -; cdr3_aa: CASSLTNSNQPQHF; cdr3_nt: TGTGCCAGCAGCTTGACAAACAGCAATCAGCCCCAGCATTTT
clone_size: -; j_call: TRBJ2-2; v_call: TRBV18; cdr3_length: 18; d_call: -; cdr3_aa: CASSTLYLADLNTGELFF; cdr3_nt: TGTGCCAGCTCAACCCTATATTTAGCGGACCTGAACACCGGGGAGCTGTTTTTT
clone_size: -; j_call: TRBJ1-2; v_call: TRBV4-3; cdr3_length: 15; d_call: -; cdr3_aa: CASSQAPGANYGYTF; cdr3_nt: TGCGCCAGCAGCCAAGCGCCGGGAGCTAACTATGGCTACACCTTC
clone_size: once; j_call: TRBJ2-3; v_call: TRBV28; cdr3_length: 15; d_call: TRBD2; cdr3_aa: CASSLLAGGTDTQYF; cdr3_nt: TGTGCCAGCAGTCTACTAGCGGGGGGCACAGATACGCAGTATTTT
clone_size: -; j_call: TRBJ1-4; v_call: TRBV14; cdr3_length: 16; d_call: TRBD1; cdr3_aa: CASSPLMGQRNEKLFF; cdr3_nt: TGTGCCAGCAGCCCTCTTATGGGACAGCGTAATGAAAAACTGTTTTTT
clone_size: -; j_call: TRBJ1-2; v_call: TRBV18; cdr3_length: 15; d_call: TRBD1; cdr3_aa: CASSPAGQGAAGYTF; cdr3_nt: TGTGCCAGCTCACCTGCGGGACAGGGGGCTGCAGGCTACACCTTC
clone_size: -; j_call: TRBJ1-6; v_call: TRBV4-3; cdr3_length: 17; d_call: -; cdr3_aa: CASSQDPAGAADSPLHF; cdr3_nt: TGCGCCAGCAGCCAAGATCCGGCAGGGGCGGCGGATTCACCCCTCCACTTT
clone_size: -; j_call: TRBJ1-6; v_call: TRBV23-1; cdr3_length: 14; d_call: TRBD1; cdr3_aa: CASSTGQGESPLHF; cdr3_nt: TGCGCCAGCAGTACGGGACAGGGGGAATCACCCCTCCACTTT
clone_size: -; j_call: TRBJ2-1; v_call: TRBV10-3; cdr3_length: 15; d_call: -; cdr3_aa: CATSRDSSSYNEQFF; cdr3_nt: TGTGCCACCTCCCGGGACTCCAGCTCCTACAATGAGCAGTTCTTC
clone_size: -; j_call: TRBJ2-2; v_call: TRBV30; cdr3_length: 14; d_call: TRBD2; cdr3_aa: CAWSTGTTTGELFF; cdr3_nt: TGTGCCTGGAGTACCGGGACTACGACCGGGGAGCTGTTTTTT
clone_size: -; j_call: TRBJ2-7; v_call: TRBV11-3; cdr3_length: 13; d_call: -; cdr3_aa: CASSRQRIGEQYF; cdr3_nt: TGTGCCAGCAGCCGACAGAGGATCGGGGAGCAGTACTTC
clone_size: -; j_call: TRBJ2-1; v_call: TRBV12-5; cdr3_length: 16; d_call: TRBD2; cdr3_aa: CASGLGTSGLYNEQFF; cdr3_nt: TGTGCTAGTGGTTTGGGGACTAGCGGTTTGTACAATGAGCAGTTCTTC
clone_size: -; j_call: TRBJ1-1; v_call: TRBV4-3; cdr3_length: 16; d_call: -; cdr3_aa: CASSQDGPGADTEAFF; cdr3_nt: TGCGCCAGCAGCCAAGATGGTCCAGGGGCCGACACTGAAGCTTTCTTT